The next 17 T cell receptor beta chains were all read from a single sample in a study of cytomegalovirus exposure and HLA in healthy donors. PCR employed 60 Vbeta and 13 Jbeta primers. Sequencing was performed with immunoSEQ multiplex PCR; in TCRdb, only in-frame clones are kept and a portion is missing. The sample lists 210,000 or so clones; 65% to 90% were seen once. Sequenced sample: PBMCs. These receptors all come from a girl aged 5-17 years in good health and CMV-seronegative.

The rearrangement links TRBV28 to TRBJ1-5; 9 nucleotides match TRBD1. The CDR3 is made up of 16 amino acids. Germline V gives CDR1 MDHEN, CDR2 SYDVKM. The J segment lost 7 bases and the V segment lost 6 bases, leaving 13 bases of the junction unmatched. The CDR3 DNA follows: TGTGCCAGCAGGAGGGGGGGACAGGGAATGGGACAGCCCCAGCATTTT. This sequence encodes CASRRGGQGMGQPQHF.

The chain employs TRBV5-1 and TRBJ1-2; 7 bases match TRBD1. In germline, CDR1 is SGHRS, CDR2 YFSETQ. V was pared by 5 bases and J by 4 bases, with 11 bases of the junction left unmatched. The CDR3 consists of 15 residues. The CDR3 sequence: CASRLSGTELYGYTF. As DNA, the CDR3 is TGCGCCAGCAGATTATCCGGGACAGAGCTCTATGGCTACACCTTC.

V and J are TRBV7-2 and TRBJ2-5, with D unclear. Per the germline V gene, CDR1 is SGHTA and CDR2 is FQGNSA. This CDR3 region has 13 residues. Deletions cut 5 bases from V and 1 base from J, with 8 bases between. The DNA for the CDR3 is TGTGCCAGCAGCCCACCTAGCCAAGAGACCCAGTACTTC. Translation: CASSPPSQETQYF.

This chain's CDR3 is CASIQSWGSLNTEAFF. The DNA for the CDR3 is TGTGCCAGCATACAAAGTTGGGGCAGCCTGAACACTGAAGCTTTCTTT. The V and J genes are TRBV27 and TRBJ1-1; TRBD1 is a possible D gene (5 bases). The V gene lost 7 bases and the J gene lost 0 bases, with 18 bases spanning the gap. The CDR3 has 16 amino acids. Germline V lookup: CDR1 MNHEY, CDR2 SMNVEV (reference sequence).

V usage is TRBV28 and J usage is TRBJ2-5, with TRBD1 matching 8 bases. Germline values: CDR1 MDHEN, CDR2 SYDVKM. The CDR3 covers 14 residues. The J segment lost 3 bases and the V segment lost 9 bases, leaving 9 bases of the junction unmatched. The CDR3 nucleotides are TGTGCCAGTCAAGGACAGGGACTCGAAGAGACCCAGTACTTC. It yields the protein CASQGQGLEETQYF. The variable domain in full, completed from reference TRBV28 and TRBJ2-5, reads DVKVTQSSRYLVKRTGEKVFLECVQDMDHENMFWYRQDPGLGLRLIYFSYDVKMKEKGDIPEGYSVSREKKERFSLILESASTNQTSMYLCASQGQGLEETQYFGPGTRLLVL.

V usage is TRBV7-9 and J usage is TRBJ2-3; 11 nucleotides agree with TRBD2. The CDR3 covers 16 residues. V lost 4 bases, J lost 2 bases, and 5 bases stayed unmatched. Germline-derived CDR1 and CDR2 are SEHNR and FQNEAQ (reference sequence). CDR3 DNA sequence: TGTGCCAGCAGCTCCACTAGCGGGGGTCCCACAGATACGCAGTATTTT. This gives the protein CASSSTSGGPTDTQYF. The complete variable domain, with remaining parts taken from reference TRBV7-9 and TRBJ2-3, reads DTGVSQNPRHKITKRGQNVTFRCDPISEHNRLYWYRQTLGQGPEFLTYFQNEAQLEKSRLLSDRFSAERPKGSFSTLEIQRTEQGDSAMYLCASSSTSGGPTDTQYFGPGTRLTVL.

The chain couples TRBV7-3 to TRBJ2-5; 7 nucleotides match TRBD1. This CDR3 comprises 13 residues. After removal of 1 base from V and 4 bases from J, the junction contained 0 bases not matched to a gene. CDR1 is SGHTA and CDR2 is FQGTGA in the germline V gene. CDR3 protein: CASSLNRGETQYF. CDR3 DNA: TGTGCCAGCAGCTTAAACAGGGGAGAGACCCAGTACTTC.

The chain carries TRBV9 and TRBJ1-1; maybe TRBD1 (5 bases). The length of the CDR3 is 14 residues. Trimming pared 0 bases from V and 2 bases from J, leaving 8 bases between. Germline assignment: CDR1 SGDLS and CDR2 YYNGEE. CDR3 in amino acids: CASSVVDRNTEAFF. In DNA form, the CDR3 reads TGTGCCAGCAGCGTAGTTGACAGAAACACTGAAGCTTTCTTT.

This chain connects TRBV11-2 to TRBJ2-7; 9 bases line up with TRBD1. With 5 bases clipped from V and 4 bases from J, the junction kept 9 bases outside the gene matches. The CDR3 extends over 15 amino acids. Germline values: CDR1 SGHAT, CDR2 FQNNGV. CDR3 nucleotides: TGTGCCAGCAGCACCTACAGGGGGCAAGGGTACGAGCAGTACTTC. As protein: CASSTYRGQGYEQYF. Complete variable domain (other parts from reference TRBV11-2 and TRBJ2-7): EAGVAQSPRYKIIEKRQSVAFWCNPISGHATLYWYQQILGQGPKLLIQFQNNGVVDDSQLPKDRFSAERLKGVDSTLKIQPAKLEDSAVYLCASSTYRGQGYEQYFGPGTRLTVT.

V gene TRBV5-4 combines with J gene TRBJ1-1; possibly TRBD1 for D (5 bases). The CDR3 loop spans 13 amino acids. Germline CDR1 reads SGHNT; CDR2 reads YYREEE (reference sequence). V lost 6 bases and J 5 bases, leaving 14 bases between the germline ends. The DNA for the CDR3 is TGTGCCAGCACCCCCGTCGGGGGAACTGAAGCTTTCTTT. Residues: CASTPVGGTEAFF.

The J gene is TRBJ2-5, the V gene TRBV2, with 7 bases aligning to TRBD2. Germline lookup yields CDR1 SNHLY and CDR2 FYNNEI. V was pared by 2 bases and J by 7 bases, with 7 bases of the junction left unmatched. This CDR3 comprises 14 residues. This CDR3 reads CASSEWGGVGTQYF. The CDR3 region has the DNA TGTGCCAGCAGTGAATGGGGGGGAGTTGGGACCCAGTACTTC.

The V gene is TRBV30, the J gene TRBJ2-4, with D perhaps matching TRBD1 (6 bases). CDR1 GTSNPN and CDR2 SVGIG come from the germline V gene (reference sequence). The V end lost 1 base, the J end lost 1 base, and 14 bases lay between the germline ends. This CDR3 has 16 residues. DNA of the CDR3: TGTGCCTGGAGTGCCCAGGTGGGGGCGGCCAAAAACATTCAGTACTTC. It encodes CAWSAQVGAAKNIQYF.

The chain recombines TRBV2 with TRBJ2-7, with unresolved D. Germline V CDR1 and CDR2: SNHLY, FYNNEI. The CDR3 loop spans 14 amino acids. The ends were cut back, 6 bases at V and 3 bases at J, with 15 bases in the middle. The CDR3 is CASRVRDLVYEQYF. The CDR3 DNA is TGTGCCAGCAGGGTTCGAGATTTGGTCTACGAGCAGTACTTC.

The rearrangement links TRBV4-1 to TRBJ1-1; 8 nucleotides align to TRBD1. Germline V gene sequence: CDR1 MGHRA, CDR2 YSYEKL. This CDR3 has 16 residues. With V trimmed by 1 base and J by 1 base, 5 bases remained unmatched. The CDR3 nucleotides are TGCGCCAGCAGCCAAGTGGTCAGGGGGCGGAACACTGAAGCTTTCTTT. Its translation: CASSQVVRGRNTEAFF.

The CDR3 here is CASSQDLRGGQETQYF. The CDR3 nucleotides are TGCGCCAGCAGCCAAGATTTGAGGGGGGGCCAAGAGACCCAGTACTTC. The chain has TRBV4-3 and TRBJ2-5; D may be TRBD2 (7 bases). The CDR3 covers 16 residues. The germline gives CDR1 LGHNA, CDR2 YSLEER. V was pared by 0 bases and J by 1 base, with 12 bases between.

This clone was recorded once. The genes are TRBV6-6 and TRBJ2-4; TRBD2 agrees at 9 bases. CDR1 and CDR2 (germline): MNHNY, SVGAGI (reference sequence). Losses at the gene ends were 5 bases for V and 1 base for J; bases not matched to a gene: 6. The CDR3 loop spans 16 amino acids. CDR3 protein: CASSTGTSIAKNIQYF. In DNA, the CDR3 is TGTGCCAGCAGTACCGGGACTAGCATCGCCAAAAACATTCAGTACTTC.

This clone was observed a few times. The chain is built from TRBV4-2 and TRBJ1-2, with 7 bases that match TRBD1. CDR3 length: 15 amino acids. With V trimmed by 1 base and J by 3 bases, 5 bases remained unmatched. Per the germline V gene, CDR1 is LGHNA and CDR2 is YNFKEQ. CDR3 protein: CASSQAGGLDYGYTF. Here the CDR3 DNA reads TGTGCCAGCAGCCAAGCAGGGGGTTTGGACTATGGCTACACCTTC.